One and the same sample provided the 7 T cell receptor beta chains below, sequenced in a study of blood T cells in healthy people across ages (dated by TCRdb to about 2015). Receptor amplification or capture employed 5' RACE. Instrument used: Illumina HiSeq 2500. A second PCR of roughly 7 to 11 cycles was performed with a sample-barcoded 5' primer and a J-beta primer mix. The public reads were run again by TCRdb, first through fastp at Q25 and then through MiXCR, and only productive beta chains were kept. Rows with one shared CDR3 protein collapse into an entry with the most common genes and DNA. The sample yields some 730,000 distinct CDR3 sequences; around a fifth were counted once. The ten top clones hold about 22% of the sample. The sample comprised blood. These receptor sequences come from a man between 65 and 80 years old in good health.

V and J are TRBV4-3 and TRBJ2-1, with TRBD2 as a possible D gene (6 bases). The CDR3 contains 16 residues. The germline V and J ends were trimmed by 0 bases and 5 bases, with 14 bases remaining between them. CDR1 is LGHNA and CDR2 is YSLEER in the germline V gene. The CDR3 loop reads CASSQEMGSGHNEQFF. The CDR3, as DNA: TGCGCCAGCAGCCAAGAAATGGGTAGCGGTCACAATGAGCAGTTCTTC.

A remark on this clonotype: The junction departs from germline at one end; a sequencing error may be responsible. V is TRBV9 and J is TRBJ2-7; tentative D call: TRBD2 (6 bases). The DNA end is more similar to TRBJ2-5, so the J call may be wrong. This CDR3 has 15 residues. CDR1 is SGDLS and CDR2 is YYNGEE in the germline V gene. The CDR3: CVSSVVVGGVETQYF. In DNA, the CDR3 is TGTGTCAGCAGCGTAGTCGTAGGAGGGGTCGAGACCCAGTACTTC.

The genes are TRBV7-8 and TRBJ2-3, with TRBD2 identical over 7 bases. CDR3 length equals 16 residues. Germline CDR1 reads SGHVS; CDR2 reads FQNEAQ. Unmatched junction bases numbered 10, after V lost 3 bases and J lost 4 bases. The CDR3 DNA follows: TGTGCCAGCAGCTTCCAGGGAGGGGTGAAAGCAGATACGCAGTATTTT. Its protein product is CASSFQGGVKADTQYF.

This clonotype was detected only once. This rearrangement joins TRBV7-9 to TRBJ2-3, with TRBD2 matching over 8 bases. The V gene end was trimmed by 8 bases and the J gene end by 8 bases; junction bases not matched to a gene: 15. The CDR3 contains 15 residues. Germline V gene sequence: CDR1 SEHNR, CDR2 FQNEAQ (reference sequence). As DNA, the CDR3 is TGTGCCAGCTACGCTAGCGGGCCCCGCTCGGGTACGCAGTATTTT. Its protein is CASYASGPRSGTQYF.

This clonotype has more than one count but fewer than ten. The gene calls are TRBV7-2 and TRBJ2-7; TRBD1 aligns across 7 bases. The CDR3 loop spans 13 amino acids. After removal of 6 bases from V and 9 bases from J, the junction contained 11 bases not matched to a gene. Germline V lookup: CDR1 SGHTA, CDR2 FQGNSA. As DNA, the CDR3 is TGTGCCAGCAGTACAGGGGTCAGTATTTGGCAGTACTTC. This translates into CASSTGVSIWQYF.

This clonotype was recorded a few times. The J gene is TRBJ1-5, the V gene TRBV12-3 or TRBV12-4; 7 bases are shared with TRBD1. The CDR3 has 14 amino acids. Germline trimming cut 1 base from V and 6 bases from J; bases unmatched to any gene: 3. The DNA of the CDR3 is TGTGCCAGCAGTTTAGGACAGGGTATTCAGCCCCAGCATTTT. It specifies CASSLGQGIQPQHF.

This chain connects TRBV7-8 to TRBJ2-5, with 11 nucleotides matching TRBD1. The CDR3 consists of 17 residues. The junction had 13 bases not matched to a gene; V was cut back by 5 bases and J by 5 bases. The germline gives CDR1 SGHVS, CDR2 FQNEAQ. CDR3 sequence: CASSNNAGTGGRETQYF. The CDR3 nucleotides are TGTGCCAGCAGCAACAACGCCGGGACAGGGGGTCGGGAGACCCAGTACTTC.